Sequencing of this T cell receptor beta chain was carried out in a study of CD8+CD57+ T cells in acquired aplastic anemia. Looking at the study overall: Each DNA sample taken from sorted CD4+ and CD8+ cells came to around 2.9 ug on average.

Concerning this clonotype itself: The missing conserved phenylalanine or tryptophan at the end of this CDR3 makes a read error likely.

The use of genomic DNA as template underpinned the TCR beta VDJ and CDR3 profiling. TCRdb reprocessed the reads via MiXCR and lists one record per CDR3 protein. The sample shows some 280,000 distinct CDR3 sequences, around 60% of them seen only once. Germline-derived CDR1 and CDR2 are SEHNR and FQNEAQ (reference sequence). The length of the CDR3 is 16 residues. V was cut by 4 bases and J by 1 base, with 16 bases left in between. V gene TRBV7-9 combines with J gene TRBJ1-1; D may be TRBD1 (5 bases). Sequencing was carried out using sorted CD4+, CD8+, or CD8+CD57+ T cells (not recorded which) from PBMCs. This TCR was sampled from a human donor with severe aplastic anemia or a healthy control (not recorded which). Here the CDR3 DNA reads TGTGCCAGCAGCTCCCAGGGTTTAGGCAGGAACACTGAAGCTTTCTGT. As protein: CASSSQGLGRNTEAFC.